This TCR beta chain stems from a study of CD8+ T cells in alopecia areata. A few counts support this clone. Germline V gene lookup returns CDR1 SGHAT and CDR2 FQNNGV. V gave up 1 base and J gave up 5 bases, with 8 bases separating them. CDR3 length equals 14 residues. Following extraction, RNA underwent reverse transcription to cDNA, which served as the sequencing template. The table came from immunoSEQ multiplex PCR; TCRdb's copy has only in-frame clones and leaves some out. The sample yields roughly 200,000 clones, 63% seen once. Sample: CD4+ T cells sorted from blood, taken at week 0. The chain couples TRBV11-2 to TRBJ2-2, with unresolved D. The TCR comes from a human donor with alopecia areata. The DNA for the CDR3 is TGTGCCAGCAGCTTAGGGTCGCCAACCGGGGAGCTGTTTTTT. Its translation: CASSLGSPTGELFF.